This T cell receptor beta chain was sequenced for a study of T cell responses to AZD1222 COVID-19 vaccine. Study findings and constraints: Just six people given AZD1222 tested seropositive at baseline.

As concerns this clone: Its specificity is not known.

Per germline, CDR1 LGHNA and CDR2 YSLEER. The CDR3 loop spans 15 amino acids. V gave up 4 bases and J gave up 5 bases, with 15 bases separating them. Pooled in the analysis were second doses at about 4 or about 12 weeks. Profiling relied on immunoSEQ multiplex PCR, and the TCRdb table lists in-frame clones only, not all of them. Of approximately 130,000 clones detected, about nine tenths appear once; the ten largest clones hold more than 0.95%. The sample in question was peripheral blood, obtained 28 days after the second AZD1222 dose. The rearrangement joins TRBV4-3 to TRBJ1-5; D not certain. The receptor's source is an adult who received the AZD1222 COVID-19 vaccine. Written as DNA, the CDR3 is TGCGCCAGCAGCCGGGCCCTCCGGCCGCATCAGCCCCAGCATTTT. Translated: CASSRALRPHQPQHF.